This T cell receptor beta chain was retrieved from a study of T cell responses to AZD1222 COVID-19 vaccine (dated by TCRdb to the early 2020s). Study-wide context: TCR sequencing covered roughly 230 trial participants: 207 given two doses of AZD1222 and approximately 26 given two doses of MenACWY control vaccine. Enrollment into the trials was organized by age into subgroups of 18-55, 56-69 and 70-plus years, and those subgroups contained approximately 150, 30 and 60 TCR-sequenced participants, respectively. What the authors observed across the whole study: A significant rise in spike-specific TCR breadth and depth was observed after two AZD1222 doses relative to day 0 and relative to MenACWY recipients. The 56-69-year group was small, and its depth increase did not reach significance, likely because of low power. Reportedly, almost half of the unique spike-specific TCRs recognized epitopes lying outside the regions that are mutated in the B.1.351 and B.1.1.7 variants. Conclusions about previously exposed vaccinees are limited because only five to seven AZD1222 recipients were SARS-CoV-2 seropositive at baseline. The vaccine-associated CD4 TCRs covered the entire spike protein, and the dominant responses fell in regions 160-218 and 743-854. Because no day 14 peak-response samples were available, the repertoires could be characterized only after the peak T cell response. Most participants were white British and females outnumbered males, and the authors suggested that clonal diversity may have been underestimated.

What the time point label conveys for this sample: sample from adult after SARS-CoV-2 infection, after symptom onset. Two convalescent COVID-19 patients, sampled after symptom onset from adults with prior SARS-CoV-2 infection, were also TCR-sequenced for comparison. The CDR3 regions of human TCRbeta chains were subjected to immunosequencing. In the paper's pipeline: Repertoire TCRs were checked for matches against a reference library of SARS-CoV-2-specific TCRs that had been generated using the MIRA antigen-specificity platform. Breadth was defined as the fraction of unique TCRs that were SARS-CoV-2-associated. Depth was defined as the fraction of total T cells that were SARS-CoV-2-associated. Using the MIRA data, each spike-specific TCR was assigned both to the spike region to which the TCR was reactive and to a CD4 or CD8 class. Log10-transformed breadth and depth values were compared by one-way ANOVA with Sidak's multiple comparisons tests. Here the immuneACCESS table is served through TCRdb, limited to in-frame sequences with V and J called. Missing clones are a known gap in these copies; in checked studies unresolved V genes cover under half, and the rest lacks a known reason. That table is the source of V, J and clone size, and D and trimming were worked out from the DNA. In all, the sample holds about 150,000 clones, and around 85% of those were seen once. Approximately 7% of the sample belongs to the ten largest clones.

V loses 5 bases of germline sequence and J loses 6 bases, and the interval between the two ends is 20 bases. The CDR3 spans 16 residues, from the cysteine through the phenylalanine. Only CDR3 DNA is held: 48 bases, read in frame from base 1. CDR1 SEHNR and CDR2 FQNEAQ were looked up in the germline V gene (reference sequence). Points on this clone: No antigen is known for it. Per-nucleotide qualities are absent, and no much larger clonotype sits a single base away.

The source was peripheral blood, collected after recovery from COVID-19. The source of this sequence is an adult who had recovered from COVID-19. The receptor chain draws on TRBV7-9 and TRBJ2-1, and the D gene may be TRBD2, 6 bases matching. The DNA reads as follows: TGTGCCAGCAGCCGACCGCGGGAAAGGCCAAGCAATGAGCAGTTCTTC. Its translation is CASSRPRERPSNEQFF. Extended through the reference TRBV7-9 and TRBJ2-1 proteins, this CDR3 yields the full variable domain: DTGVSQNPRHKITKRGQNVTFRCDPISEHNRLYWYRQTLGQGPEFLTYFQNEAQLEKSRLLSDRFSAERPKGSFSTLEIQRTEQGDSAMYLCASSRPRERPSNEQFFGPGTRLTVL.